This is a list of T cell receptor beta chains from one sample in a study of immune characterization of retroperitoneal liposarcoma. One entry per CDR3 protein results from TCRdb running MiXCR on the PCR reads. Of approximately 9,300 distinct CDR3 sequences listed, about 27% are singletons. The sample consisted of tumor tissue. The receptors here all came from a male donor with retroperitoneal liposarcoma. Both conserved end residues are trimmed from each CDR3. Each record gives: V gene, CDR3 protein.

V gene: TRBV6-2/TRBV6-3
CDR3 protein: ASSYGGGRSSYNEQF

V gene: TRBV28
CDR3 protein: TSSKRSRIEQY

V gene: TRBV6-1
CDR3 protein: ASSEDPLVGGWDIQY

V gene: TRBV11-2
CDR3 protein: ASSLDYGDRLQETQY

V gene: TRBV11-2
CDR3 protein: ASSLGPVQETQF

V gene: TRBV12-3/TRBV12-4
CDR3 protein: ASSLWGTGANVLT

V gene: TRBV10-2
CDR3 protein: ASSDTGAGAGELF

V gene: TRBV7-8
CDR3 protein: ASSSLGSAYQPQH

V gene: TRBV6-8
CDR3 protein: ATSRSSGGFQETQF

V gene: TRBV6-1
CDR3 protein: ASSTFRGNEQF

V gene: TRBV6-6
CDR3 protein: ASSYSSGGAYEQY

V gene: TRBV6-6
CDR3 protein: ASSSRTGSSYNSPLH

V gene: TRBV7-3
CDR3 protein: ASPSGWAGWYGYT

V gene: TRBV25-1
CDR3 protein: ASSEYSAAGELF

V gene: TRBV6-6
CDR3 protein: ASLGLAGLETQY

V gene: TRBV10-1
CDR3 protein: ASSEWGQESTDTQY

V gene: TRBV27
CDR3 protein: ASSPFNEQF

V gene: TRBV6-1
CDR3 protein: ASSSGGEKLF

V gene: TRBV6-1
CDR3 protein: ASSEAAGGHEQY

V gene: TRBV7-2
CDR3 protein: ASSPGTSGKNEQY

V gene: TRBV6-1
CDR3 protein: ASSSPGGSYNEQY

V gene: TRBV11-2
CDR3 protein: ASSLDRGGGGGEQY

V gene: TRBV7-2
CDR3 protein: ASSGVINQPQH

V gene: TRBV6-2/TRBV6-3
CDR3 protein: ASSFPTGLGTDTQY

V gene: TRBV6-5
CDR3 protein: ASSYSQVYTDTQY

V gene: TRBV11-3
CDR3 protein: ASSFTPADTQY

V gene: TRBV12-3/TRBV12-4
CDR3 protein: ASSPTGRIYEQY

V gene: TRBV15
CDR3 protein: ATSRARLAGGGEQY

V gene: TRBV6-1
CDR3 protein: ASSELAGGYNEQF

V gene: TRBV10-3
CDR3 protein: AISDVDGTDTQY

V gene: TRBV7-6
CDR3 protein: ASSSPTFDFYNEQY

V gene: TRBV7-2
CDR3 protein: ASSFGGSTDTQY

V gene: TRBV27
CDR3 protein: ASTQTGLAGKSYEQY

V gene: TRBV12-5
CDR3 protein: ASGRNQGTEAF

V gene: TRBV6-1
CDR3 protein: ASIRDLNQPQH

V gene: TRBV6-1
CDR3 protein: ASTPQASGANVLT

V gene: TRBV6-6
CDR3 protein: ASSPRVRISYEQY

V gene: TRBV6-1
CDR3 protein: ATATSGGNEQF

V gene: TRBV7-2
CDR3 protein: ASSLEGLSSYNEQF

V gene: TRBV12-3/TRBV12-4
CDR3 protein: ASSLDWLPYEQF

V gene: TRBV28
CDR3 protein: ASTGEFENIQY

V gene: TRBV6-1
CDR3 protein: ASGQVFLYEQF

V gene: TRBV6-1
CDR3 protein: ASSEAMRDPIGYT